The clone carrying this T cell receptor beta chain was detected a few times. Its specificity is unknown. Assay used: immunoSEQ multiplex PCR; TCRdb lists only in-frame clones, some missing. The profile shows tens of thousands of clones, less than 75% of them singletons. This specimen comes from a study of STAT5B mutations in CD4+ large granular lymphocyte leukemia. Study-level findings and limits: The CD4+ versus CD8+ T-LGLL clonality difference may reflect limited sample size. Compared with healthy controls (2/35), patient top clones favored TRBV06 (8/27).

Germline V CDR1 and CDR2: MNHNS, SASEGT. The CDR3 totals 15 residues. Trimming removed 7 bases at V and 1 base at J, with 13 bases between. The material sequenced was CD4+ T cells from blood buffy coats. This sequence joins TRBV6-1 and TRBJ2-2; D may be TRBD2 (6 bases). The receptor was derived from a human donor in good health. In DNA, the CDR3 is TGTGCCAGCATTGCCGGGACTCAGAACACCGGGGAGCTGTTTTTT. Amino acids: CASIAGTQNTGELFF.